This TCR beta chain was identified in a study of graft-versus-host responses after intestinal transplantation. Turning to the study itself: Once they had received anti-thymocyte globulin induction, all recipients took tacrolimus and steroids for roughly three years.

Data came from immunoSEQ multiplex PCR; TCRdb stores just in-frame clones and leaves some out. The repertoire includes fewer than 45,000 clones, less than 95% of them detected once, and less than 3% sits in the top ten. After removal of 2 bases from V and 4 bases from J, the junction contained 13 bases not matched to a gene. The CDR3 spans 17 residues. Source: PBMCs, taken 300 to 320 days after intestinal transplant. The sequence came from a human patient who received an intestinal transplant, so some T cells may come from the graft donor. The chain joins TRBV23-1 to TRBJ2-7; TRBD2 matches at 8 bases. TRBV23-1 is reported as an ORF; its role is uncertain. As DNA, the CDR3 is TGCGCCAGCAGTCAAGTAACCGGACTAGCCCCTAGGTACGAGCAGTACTTC. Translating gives CASSQVTGLAPRYEQYF.